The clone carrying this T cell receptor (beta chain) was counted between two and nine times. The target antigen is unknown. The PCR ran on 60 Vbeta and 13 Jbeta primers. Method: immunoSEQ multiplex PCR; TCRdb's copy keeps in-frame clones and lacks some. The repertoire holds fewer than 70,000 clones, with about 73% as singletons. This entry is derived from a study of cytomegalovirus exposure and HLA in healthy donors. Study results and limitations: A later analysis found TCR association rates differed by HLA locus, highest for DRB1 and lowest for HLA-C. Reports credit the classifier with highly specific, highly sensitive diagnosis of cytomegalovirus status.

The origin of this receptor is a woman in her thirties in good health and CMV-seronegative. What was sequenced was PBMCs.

The CDR3 DNA follows: TGTGCCAGCAGTTACCAAAACAGGGGGTCCTATGGCTACACCTTC. It translates to CASSYQNRGSYGYTF. The chain combines TRBV6-5 with TRBJ1-2, with 8 bases that match TRBD1. V lost 2 bases and J lost 4; bases outside the gene matches: 6. CDR1 and CDR2 (germline): MNHEY, SVGAGI. CDR3 size: 15 residues.